This TCR beta chain was sequenced in a study of beta chain features in type 1 diabetes. Populations obtained by sorting all exceeded 95% purity. Points from the study as a whole: The study found moderately but significantly shorter TCRB CDR3s in all four CD4+ subsets of Type 1 diabetes patients. VDJ junctions in type 1 diabetes patients carried more deletions and fewer insertions.

V was pared by 6 bases and J by 4 bases, with 6 bases between. Germline-derived CDR1 and CDR2 are MDHEN and SYDVKM. The CDR3 consists of 12 residues. The isolated RNA, all of it, was reverse transcribed, so expressed TCRB transcripts were what got sequenced. Clones were sequenced by immunoSEQ multiplex PCR, and TCRdb holds only the in-frame ones, with some missing. Of around 360,000 clones listed, 10% to 15% are singletons. For this clone: What it binds is not known.

Sample: naive CD4+ T cells from blood. This rearrangement joins TRBV28 to TRBJ2-2; no clear D. This TCR was recovered from a woman younger than 35 with type 1 diabetes. The CDR3 region is CASRSFTGELFF. The CDR3 DNA sequence: TGTGCCAGCAGGTCATTCACCGGGGAGCTGTTTTTT.